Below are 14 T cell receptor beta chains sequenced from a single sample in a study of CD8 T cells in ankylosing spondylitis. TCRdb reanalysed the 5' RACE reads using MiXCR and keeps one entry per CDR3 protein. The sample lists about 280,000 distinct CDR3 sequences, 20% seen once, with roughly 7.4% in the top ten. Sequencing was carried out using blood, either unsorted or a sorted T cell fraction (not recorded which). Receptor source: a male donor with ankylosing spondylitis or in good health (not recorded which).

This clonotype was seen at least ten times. The CDR3 reads CASSATGYNEQFF. The CDR3 DNA sequence: TGTGCCAGCAGTGCAACAGGGTACAATGAGCAGTTCTTC. The gene calls are TRBV6-4 and TRBJ2-1; TRBD1 is a possible D gene (6 bases). From germline, CDR1 is MRHNA and CDR2 SNTAGT. The CDR3 loop spans 13 amino acids. V gave up 4 bases and J gave up 4 bases, with 8 bases separating them.

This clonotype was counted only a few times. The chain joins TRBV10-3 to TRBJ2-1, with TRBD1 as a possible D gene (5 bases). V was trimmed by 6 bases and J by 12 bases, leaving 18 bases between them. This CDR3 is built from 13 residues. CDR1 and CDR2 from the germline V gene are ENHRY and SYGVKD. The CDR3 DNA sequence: TGTGCCATCAGGGAGAGCCCCCAGGGTATGCAGTTCTTC. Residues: CAIRESPQGMQFF.

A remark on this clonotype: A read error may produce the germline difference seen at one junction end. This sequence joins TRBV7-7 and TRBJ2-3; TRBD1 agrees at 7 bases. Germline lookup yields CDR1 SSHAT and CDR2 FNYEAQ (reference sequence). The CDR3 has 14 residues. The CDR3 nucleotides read TGTGCTAGCAGCGCCGACAGGGAAACAGATACGCAGTATTTT. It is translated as CASSADRETDTQYF.

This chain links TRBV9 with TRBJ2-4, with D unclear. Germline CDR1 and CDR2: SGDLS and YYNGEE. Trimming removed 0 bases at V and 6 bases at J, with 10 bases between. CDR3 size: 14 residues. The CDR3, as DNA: TGTGCCAGCAGCGTAGGCGTTGGGGTAAACATTCAGTACTTC. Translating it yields CASSVGVGVNIQYF.

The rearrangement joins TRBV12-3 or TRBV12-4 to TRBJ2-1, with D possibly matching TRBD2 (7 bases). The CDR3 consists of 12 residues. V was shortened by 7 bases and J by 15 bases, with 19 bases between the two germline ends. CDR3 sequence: CASTPGGQGWFF. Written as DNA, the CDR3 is TGTGCCAGCACTCCCGGGGGGCAGGGCTGGTTCTTC.

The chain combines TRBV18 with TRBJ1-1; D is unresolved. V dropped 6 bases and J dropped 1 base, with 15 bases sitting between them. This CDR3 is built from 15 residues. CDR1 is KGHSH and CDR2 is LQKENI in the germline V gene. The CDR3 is CASSLTGKENTEAFF. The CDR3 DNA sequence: TGTGCCAGCTCTCTTACGGGCAAAGAGAACACTGAAGCTTTCTTT.

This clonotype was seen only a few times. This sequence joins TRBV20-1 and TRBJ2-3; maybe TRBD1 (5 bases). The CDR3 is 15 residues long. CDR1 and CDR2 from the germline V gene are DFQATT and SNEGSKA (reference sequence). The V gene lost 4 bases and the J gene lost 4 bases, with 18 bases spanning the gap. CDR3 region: CSATPAQGFADTQYF. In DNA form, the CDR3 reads TGCAGTGCTACACCCGCCCAGGGATTTGCAGATACGCAGTATTTT.

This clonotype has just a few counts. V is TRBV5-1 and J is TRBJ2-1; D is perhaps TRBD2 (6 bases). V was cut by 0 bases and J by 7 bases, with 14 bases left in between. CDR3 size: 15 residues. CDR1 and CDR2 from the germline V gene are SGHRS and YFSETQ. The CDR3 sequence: CASSLAGGVGNEQFF. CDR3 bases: TGCGCCAGCAGCTTGGCCGGAGGGGTCGGAAATGAGCAGTTCTTC.

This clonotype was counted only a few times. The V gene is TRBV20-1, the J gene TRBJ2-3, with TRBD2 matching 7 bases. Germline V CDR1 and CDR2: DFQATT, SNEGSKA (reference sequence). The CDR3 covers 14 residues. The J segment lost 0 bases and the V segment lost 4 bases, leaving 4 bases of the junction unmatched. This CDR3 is CSAKTSESTDTQYF. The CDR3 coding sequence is TGCAGTGCTAAAACTAGCGAGAGCACAGATACGCAGTATTTT.

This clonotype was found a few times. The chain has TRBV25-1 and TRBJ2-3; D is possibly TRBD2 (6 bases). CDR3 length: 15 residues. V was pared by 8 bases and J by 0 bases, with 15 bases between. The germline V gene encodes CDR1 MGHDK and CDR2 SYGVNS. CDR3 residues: CASRFGDSSTDTQYF. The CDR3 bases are TGTGCCAGCCGATTCGGGGACTCTAGCACAGATACGCAGTATTTT.

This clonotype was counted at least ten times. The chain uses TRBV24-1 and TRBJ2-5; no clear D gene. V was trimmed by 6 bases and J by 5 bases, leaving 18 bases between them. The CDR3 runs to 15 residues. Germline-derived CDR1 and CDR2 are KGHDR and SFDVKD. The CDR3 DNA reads TGTGCCACCAGTCGGGCTAGTCCGGTCGGGGAGACCCAGTACTTC. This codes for CATSRASPVGETQYF.

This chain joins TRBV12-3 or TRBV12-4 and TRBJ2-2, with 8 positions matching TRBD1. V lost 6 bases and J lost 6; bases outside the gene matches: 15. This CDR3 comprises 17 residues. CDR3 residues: CASSPTGAGRRAGELFF. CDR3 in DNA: TGTGCCAGCAGCCCGACAGGGGCGGGTAGGCGGGCCGGGGAGCTGTTTTTT.

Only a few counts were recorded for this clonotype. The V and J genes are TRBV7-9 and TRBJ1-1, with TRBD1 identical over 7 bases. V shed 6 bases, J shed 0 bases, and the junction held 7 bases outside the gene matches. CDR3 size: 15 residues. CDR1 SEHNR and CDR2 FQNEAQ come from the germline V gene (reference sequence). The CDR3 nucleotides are TGTGCCAGCAGTTCACCGGACAGGATGAACACTGAAGCTTTCTTT. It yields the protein CASSSPDRMNTEAFF.

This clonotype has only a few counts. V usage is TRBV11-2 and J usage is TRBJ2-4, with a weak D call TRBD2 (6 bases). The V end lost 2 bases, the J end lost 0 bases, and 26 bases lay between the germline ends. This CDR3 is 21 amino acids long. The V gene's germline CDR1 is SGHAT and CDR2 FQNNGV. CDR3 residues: CASSLQPPRGKTKLAKNIQYF. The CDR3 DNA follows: TGTGCCAGCAGCTTACAGCCGCCGCGGGGCAAGACGAAATTAGCCAAAAACATTCAGTACTTC.